The sequence of this TCR beta chain was determined in a study of blood T cell repertoires in COVID-19. In the original processing: Estimation of nucleated cell counts relied on the amplification of reference gene primers. Only in-frame clones appear in the TCRdb table, and some are missing; sequencing was by immunoSEQ multiplex PCR. The V and J calls and clone size come from that table; D and trimming were worked out from the DNA. The sample contains roughly 150,000 clones, 75% to 90% of which appear only once. This CDR3 spans 13 amino acids. Per the germline V gene, CDR1 is MNHEY and CDR2 is SMNVEV (reference sequence). The ends were cut back, 5 bases at V and 6 bases at J, with 13 bases in the middle. Grouping used clinical history reported by participants in a survey and questionnaire. Cohort 3 donors counted as recovered after two negative PCRs, clearance, or resolved symptoms.

This TCR derives from a woman aged 55-70 years who had recovered from COVID-19. V is TRBV27 and J is TRBJ1-1; perhaps TRBD1 as D (5 bases). Sequences were obtained from PBMCs or T cells enriched from blood (not recorded which). The CDR3 region is CASSQRGGAEAFF. The DNA for the CDR3 is TGTGCCAGCAGTCAAAGAGGAGGGGCTGAAGCTTTCTTT.